A selection of T cell receptor beta chains follows, all from one sample in a study of blood T cell repertoires in COVID-19. Only in-frame clones appear in the TCRdb table, and some are missing; sequencing was by immunoSEQ multiplex PCR. The repertoire includes 85,000 to 100,000 clones, about 86% of them detected once, and about an eighth sits in the top ten. The sequencing sample was made of peripheral blood. The receptors here all came from an older woman in a cohort sampled during active or convalescent COVID-19. Both conserved end residues are part of each CDR3. Fields, in order: V gene, clone size, J gene, D gene, CDR3 DNA, CDR3 protein. The D gene is left open where the match is weak. Only part of the rows carry a size: once, few, many, or a class if the clone is expanded.

v_gene: TRBV28; abundance: .; j_gene: TRBJ1-2; d_gene: .; CDR3nt: TGTGCCATAGTGACAGCTAACTATGGCTACACCTTC; CDR3aa: CAIVTANYGYTF
v_gene: TRBV10-3; abundance: .; j_gene: TRBJ1-1; d_gene: TRBD1; CDR3nt: TGTGCCATCAGTGCCCAGGGGGCAACTGAAGCTTTCTTT; CDR3aa: CAISAQGATEAFF
v_gene: TRBV12-5; abundance: .; j_gene: TRBJ2-5; d_gene: .; CDR3nt: TGTGCTAGTGGTTCCTCCGGGACACGGGGGACCCAGTACTTC; CDR3aa: CASGSSGTRGTQYF
v_gene: TRBV18; abundance: .; j_gene: TRBJ1-4; d_gene: TRBD1; CDR3nt: TGTGCCAGCTCGTCCGACAGGGTAGGCGAAAAACTGTTTTTT; CDR3aa: CASSSDRVGEKLFF
v_gene: TRBV27; abundance: .; j_gene: TRBJ1-2; d_gene: TRBD1; CDR3nt: TGTGCCAGCAGTCGCGGACAGGGGCGAGCGAGCTATGGCTACACCTTC; CDR3aa: CASSRGQGRASYGYTF
v_gene: TRBV19; abundance: .; j_gene: TRBJ1-1; d_gene: .; CDR3nt: TGTGCCAGTAGCCCCCAGGGCGCTGAAGCTTTCTTT; CDR3aa: CASSPQGAEAFF
v_gene: TRBV2; abundance: .; j_gene: TRBJ1-6; d_gene: .; CDR3nt: TGTGCCAGCAGTGATGACTCGAATTCACCCCTCCACTTT; CDR3aa: CASSDDSNSPLHF
v_gene: TRBV7-2; abundance: .; j_gene: TRBJ1-2; d_gene: .; CDR3nt: TGTGCCAGCAGCTTAGGTGGGGGGACTGCCTATGGCTACACCTTC; CDR3aa: CASSLGGGTAYGYTF
v_gene: TRBV15; abundance: .; j_gene: TRBJ2-1; d_gene: TRBD2; CDR3nt: TGTGCCACCAGCACCGGACTAGCGGGATACAATGAGCAGTTCTTC; CDR3aa: CATSTGLAGYNEQFF
v_gene: TRBV27; abundance: .; j_gene: TRBJ1-4; d_gene: .; CDR3nt: TGTGCCAGCAGTTTATGGGCGGGTAATGAAAAACTGTTTTTT; CDR3aa: CASSLWAGNEKLFF
v_gene: TRBV23-1; abundance: .; j_gene: TRBJ2-3; d_gene: TRBD2; CDR3nt: TGCGCCAGCACTAAAACTAGCGGGAGGGAATATAGCACAGATACGCAGTATTTT; CDR3aa: CASTKTSGREYSTDTQYF
v_gene: TRBV24-1; abundance: .; j_gene: TRBJ2-1; d_gene: .; CDR3nt: TGTGCCACCAGTGATTGGTCCTTCCTCTTAGCGGCCTACTCCTACAATGAGCAGTTCTTC; CDR3aa: CATSDWSFLLAAYSYNEQFF
v_gene: TRBV5-4; abundance: .; j_gene: TRBJ1-1; d_gene: TRBD1; CDR3nt: TGTGCCAGCAGACCCAGGGGGACAGCTGAAGCTTTCTTT; CDR3aa: CASRPRGTAEAFF
v_gene: TRBV28; abundance: .; j_gene: TRBJ2-1; d_gene: TRBD2; CDR3nt: TGTGCCAGCAGTTCAGTAGGCGGGGGGGGATACAATGAGCAGTTCTTC; CDR3aa: CASSSVGGGGYNEQFF
v_gene: TRBV19; abundance: many; j_gene: TRBJ1-2; d_gene: TRBD1; CDR3nt: TGTGCCAGTAGTATGAAGGGACAGGGCTATGGCTACACCTTC; CDR3aa: CASSMKGQGYGYTF
v_gene: TRBV9; abundance: once; j_gene: TRBJ2-3; d_gene: TRBD1; CDR3nt: TGTGCCAGCAGCCTCGGGACAGGGTGGACGGGGGATACGCAGTATTTT; CDR3aa: CASSLGTGWTGDTQYF
v_gene: TRBV6-5; abundance: .; j_gene: TRBJ1-6; d_gene: .; CDR3nt: TGTGCCAGCATTCCTAAAGTTACAGGGAATTCACCCCTCCACTTT; CDR3aa: CASIPKVTGNSPLHF
v_gene: TRBV28; abundance: .; j_gene: TRBJ1-4; d_gene: TRBD1; CDR3nt: TGTGCCAGCAGTTTTCTTGCCCCTGGACAGGAAGGTGAAAAACTGTTTTTT; CDR3aa: CASSFLAPGQEGEKLFF
v_gene: TRBV28; abundance: .; j_gene: TRBJ2-7; d_gene: .; CDR3nt: TGTGCCAGCAGTTTATGGGGCAGGGGCCTTCGATACGAGCAGTACTTC; CDR3aa: CASSLWGRGLRYEQYF
v_gene: TRBV4-1; abundance: .; j_gene: TRBJ1-2; d_gene: TRBD1; CDR3nt: TGCGCCAGCAGCCAAGGGACAGGGCAGGGATATGGCTACACCTTC; CDR3aa: CASSQGTGQGYGYTF
v_gene: TRBV3-1/TRBV3-2; abundance: .; j_gene: TRBJ2-1; d_gene: TRBD2; CDR3nt: TGTGCCAGCAGCCGAGACGTGACTAGCGGGAGGAGGGGGAAGCAGTTCTTC; CDR3aa: CASSRDVTSGRRGKQFF
v_gene: TRBV6-5; abundance: .; j_gene: TRBJ1-4; d_gene: .; CDR3nt: TGTGCCAGCAGTTTACAGGTTGCCACTAATGAAAAACTGTTTTTT; CDR3aa: CASSLQVATNEKLFF
v_gene: TRBV10-3; abundance: .; j_gene: TRBJ2-2; d_gene: .; CDR3nt: TGTGCCATCAGTGAGTCGAACAGGGCGAACACCGGGGAGCTGTTTTTT; CDR3aa: CAISESNRANTGELFF
v_gene: TRBV30; abundance: .; j_gene: TRBJ1-4; d_gene: .; CDR3nt: TGTGCCTGGAGTGTGGGGCAGGCAACTAATGAAAAACTGTTTTTT; CDR3aa: CAWSVGQATNEKLFF
v_gene: TRBV7-2; abundance: .; j_gene: TRBJ1-1; d_gene: TRBD1; CDR3nt: TGTGCCAGCAGCGCAGCAGGGGGAACTGAAGCTTTCTTT; CDR3aa: CASSAAGGTEAFF
v_gene: TRBV29-1; abundance: once; j_gene: TRBJ2-3; d_gene: .; CDR3nt: TGCAGCGTTGTCAGCGACAGGACGAGCACAGATACGCAGTATTTT; CDR3aa: CSVVSDRTSTDTQYF
v_gene: TRBV12-3/TRBV12-4; abundance: .; j_gene: TRBJ1-2; d_gene: .; CDR3nt: TGTGCCAGCAGTTTACGGGGAAACTATGGCTACACCTTC; CDR3aa: CASSLRGNYGYTF